This T cell receptor (beta chain) was captured in a study of blood T cell repertoires in COVID-19. Turning to the study itself: Sources were T cells, B-cell-depleted T cells, or PBMCs; the material itself was cDNA or gDNA.

Original analysis: It was from reference gene primer amplification that nucleated cell counts were estimated. Repertoires were generated with immunoSEQ multiplex PCR, while TCRdb's copy carries only in-frame clones and drops some. The DNA gave D and trimming, while V, J and clone size come from that table. Here the sample spans 250,000 to 400,000 clones, 88% being singletons. Trimming took 3 bases from V and 7 from J, leaving 12 bases between them. This CDR3 contains 13 residues. Germline lookup yields CDR1 MNHEY and CDR2 SVGAGI. J is TRBJ1-1 and V is TRBV6-5; D uncertain. This sequence was found in a woman in her twenties or thirties with COVID-19, enrolled during active disease. Source material: peripheral blood. In DNA, the CDR3 is TGTGCCAGCAGTTATGGGCAGCTTAATGAAGCTTTCTTT. This encodes CASSYGQLNEAFF.